This TCR beta chain was identified in a study of blood T cell repertoires in COVID-19. Generated by immunoSEQ multiplex PCR, the TCRdb table keeps only in-frame clones and is missing some. Here the sample spans about 76,000 clones, approximately 86% being singletons. Trimming took 1 base from V and 0 from J; bases not matched to a gene: 10. This CDR3 region has 18 residues. The V gene's germline CDR1 is SGHRS and CDR2 YFSETQ. This clone was observed at least ten times. The sequence was obtained from a human donor in a cohort sampled during active COVID-19. The specimen sequenced was peripheral blood. The chain joins TRBV5-1 to TRBJ2-1, with 7 positions matching TRBD2. Here the CDR3 reads CASSLNPTSRRSYNEQFF. The CDR3 region has the DNA TGCGCCAGCAGCTTGAATCCGACTAGCCGCCGCTCCTACAATGAGCAGTTCTTC.